This T cell receptor beta chain was documented in a study of blood T cell repertoires in COVID-19. Study as a whole: COVID-19 samples from acute and convalescent phases originated in the United States, Italy and Spain. PBMCs, B-cell-depleted T cells, or T cells were the source of the cDNA or gDNA that made up the material.

The CDR3 runs 18 residues. The V end lost 3 bases, the J end lost 3 bases, and 23 bases lay between the germline ends. The germline gives CDR1 KGHSH, CDR2 LQKENI. Authors' data handling: Amplified reference gene primers provided the basis for estimating nucleated cell counts. Measured with immunoSEQ multiplex PCR; TCRdb has only the in-frame clones, and not every one. That table is the source of V, J and clone size, and D and trimming were worked out from the DNA. The top ten clones hold roughly 5.3% of a sample with about 58,000 clones, 60% to 85% of them seen once. V and J are TRBV18 and TRBJ2-5; tentative D call: TRBD2 (6 bases). Material for sequencing was peripheral blood. The origin of this receptor is a human donor in a cohort sampled during active COVID-19. This CDR3 reads CASSPLPGGLGEKETQYF. Written as DNA, the CDR3 is TGTGCCAGCTCACCCCTCCCTGGGGGGTTAGGGGAGAAAGAGACCCAGTACTTC.